The entry that follows covers one T cell receptor (beta chain) sequence. In germline, CDR1 is LGHNA, CDR2 YNFKEQ. The CDR3 has 17 amino acids. Losses at the gene ends were 0 bases for V and 2 bases for J; bases not matched to a gene: 8. These data originate in a study of early stage breast cancer tumors. Study-wide background: Average read coverage per sample was approximately 9.4-fold.

Produced via immunoSEQ multiplex PCR; TCRdb's table is partial and in-frame only. The table includes about 11,000 clones, over 60% detected once. The sequencing sample was made of breast tumor tissue. The V call is TRBV4-2, the J call TRBJ2-3; TRBD2 aligns across 7 bases. The receptor comes from a person aged 40 to 49 with breast cancer. Here the CDR3 reads CASSQDNQREITDTQYF. Here the CDR3 DNA reads TGTGCCAGCAGCCAAGATAACCAGCGGGAAATCACAGATACGCAGTATTTT.